The clone carrying this T cell receptor (beta chain) was seen many times. This entry is derived from a study of HIV-infected patients and healthy controls. Reverse transcription used approximately 500 ng RNA and constant-region primers for alpha and beta. Each of the alpha and beta chains got its own library through chain-specific third strand synthesis with indices. TCRdb redid the calling of the 5' RACE reads with MiXCR, one entry per CDR3 protein. The sample lists several thousand distinct CDR3 sequences, 20% seen once, with 25% to 35% in the top ten. V was cut by 8 bases and J by 4 bases, with 14 bases left in between. The CDR3 runs to 14 residues. Follow-up blood was drawn about 14 weeks, roughly three months, after antiretroviral therapy began. No cell fractionation was done, so the repertoire covers all unsorted peripheral blood T cells.

The chain uses TRBV12-3 or TRBV12-4 and TRBJ1-4, with D perhaps matching TRBD1 (6 bases). The sample here was blood, taken during antiretroviral therapy. The sequence derives from an adult with HIV infection. CDR3 in amino acids: CASRRTAVNEKLFF. CDR3 nucleotide sequence: TGTGCCAGCCGCAGGACAGCCGTTAATGAAAAACTGTTTTTT.